The entry that follows covers one T cell receptor beta chain sequence. In the study's own analysis: Because ImmunoSEQ provided only junction sequences with no quality scores, the filtering differed. The method was immunoSEQ multiplex PCR; TCRdb's version includes in-frame clones alone and lacks a portion of them. That table is the source of V, J and clone size, and D and trimming were worked out from the DNA. The sample lists about 2.1 million clones, about 94% occurring once. The CDR3 consists of 17 residues. The V segment lost 5 bases and the J segment 4 bases; nucleotides outside the gene matches: 16. CDR1 is MDHEN, CDR2 SYDVKM, per germline. Naive CD8 populations comprised CD45RO-negative cells positively selected for CCR7, excluding terminally differentiated effector memory CD45RA+ cells. This sample stems from a study of shared clonotypes between healthy human individuals.

The sequenced material came from naive CD8+ T cells from PBMCs. The sequence was obtained from a man aged 18-30 years in good health. Some clones in this sample may be carry-over from other donors' samples. This sequence joins TRBV28 and TRBJ2-7; TRBD2 matches at 8 bases. The CDR3 sequence is CASSPRTSSVRSYEQYF. The CDR3, as DNA: TGTGCCAGCAGTCCTAGGACTAGCTCGGTCCGGTCTTACGAGCAGTACTTC.